This TCR beta chain is from a study of siplizumab effects on memory and regulatory T cells. The study, taken as a whole, reports: The apparent diversity of naive T cells exceeded that of memory cells, and naive T cells seemed to make a major contribution to the alloresponse.

Concerning this clone itself: Antigen unknown.

CDR1 is SGHTA and CDR2 is FQGNSA in the germline V gene. The CDR3 runs to 15 residues. With 1 base clipped from V and 5 bases from J, the junction kept 6 bases outside the gene matches. Assay: immunoSEQ multiplex PCR; the TCRdb copy retains only in-frame clones and omits some. Of more than 75,000 clones listed, roughly 96% were seen once; the top ten hold 0.031%. Material for sequencing was naive CD4+ T cells sorted from blood. V usage is TRBV7-2 and J usage is TRBJ2-5; 8 bases are shared with TRBD2. This clonotype was sampled from a human donor in good health. The CDR3 DNA sequence: TGTGCCAGCAGCTTAGGATTAGCGGGGATGGAGACCCAGTACTTC. This sequence encodes CASSLGLAGMETQYF.